The sequence of this TCR beta chain was determined in a study of OX40 agonist ivuxolimab in advanced cancers. Across the study: Enrolled patients in dose escalation had cancers that were hepatocellular carcinoma, melanoma, renal cell or head and neck cancer. General observations from the study: Low normalized T-cell clonal expansion was also seen in some nonresponders. At 0.1 to 3.0 mg/kg and by week 6, clonal expansion occurred in CD4+ and CD8+ blood T cells.

Peripheral blood came from all dose cohorts at three timepoints. The CDR3 runs to 15 residues. The germline gives CDR1 SGHTA, CDR2 FQGNSA. V lost 5 bases, J lost 7 bases, and 17 bases lay in between. A note on this clone: The antigen remains undetermined.

TCRdb keeps only in-frame clones here, not all; method: immunoSEQ multiplex PCR. The sample lists under 100,000 clones, around four fifths occurring once. This TCR was recovered from an adult with an advanced solid tumor such as melanoma, head and neck, liver or kidney cancer. V and J are TRBV7-2 and TRBJ1-4, with TRBD1 as a possible D gene (6 bases). Sequenced here: CD4+ or CD8+ T cells sorted from blood, sampled in a trial of the OX40 agonist ivuxolimab. The CDR3 DNA sequence: TGTGCCAGCAGCCCAACAGGGCGGGAGGGTGAAAAACTGTTTTTT. Protein sequence: CASSPTGREGEKLFF.